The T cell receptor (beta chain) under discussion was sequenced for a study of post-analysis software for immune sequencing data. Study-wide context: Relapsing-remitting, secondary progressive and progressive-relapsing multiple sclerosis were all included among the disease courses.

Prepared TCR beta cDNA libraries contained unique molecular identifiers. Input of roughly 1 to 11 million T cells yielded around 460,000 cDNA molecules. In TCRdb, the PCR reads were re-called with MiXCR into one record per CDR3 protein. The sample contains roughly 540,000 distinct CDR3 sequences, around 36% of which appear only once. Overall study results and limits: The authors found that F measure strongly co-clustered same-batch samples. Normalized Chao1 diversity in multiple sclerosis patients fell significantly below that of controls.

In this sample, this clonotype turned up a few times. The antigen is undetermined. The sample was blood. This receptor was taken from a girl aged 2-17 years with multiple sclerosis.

The DNA for the CDR3 is TGTGCCAGCAGCTTACAGACAGGGCTGGACGAGCAGTACTTC. It translates to CASSLQTGLDEQYF. The gene calls are TRBV7-9 and TRBJ2-7, with 7 bases identical to TRBD1. CDR1 is SEHNR and CDR2 is FQNEAQ in the germline V gene (reference sequence). This CDR3 is built from 14 residues. The J segment lost 5 bases and the V segment lost 2 bases, leaving 6 bases of the junction unmatched.